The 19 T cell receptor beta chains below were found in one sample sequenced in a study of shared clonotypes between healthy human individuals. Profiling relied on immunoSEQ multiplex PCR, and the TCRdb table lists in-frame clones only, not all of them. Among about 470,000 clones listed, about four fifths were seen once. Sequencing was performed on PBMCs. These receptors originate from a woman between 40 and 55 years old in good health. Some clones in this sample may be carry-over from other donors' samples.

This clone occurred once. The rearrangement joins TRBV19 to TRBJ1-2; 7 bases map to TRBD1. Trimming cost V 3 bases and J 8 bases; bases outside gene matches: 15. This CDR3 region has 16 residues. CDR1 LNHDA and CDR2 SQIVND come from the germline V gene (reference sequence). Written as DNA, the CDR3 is TGTGCCAGTAGTATCCCAAAAACCGGGACAGCCATGGGCTACACCTTC. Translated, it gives CASSIPKTGTAMGYTF.

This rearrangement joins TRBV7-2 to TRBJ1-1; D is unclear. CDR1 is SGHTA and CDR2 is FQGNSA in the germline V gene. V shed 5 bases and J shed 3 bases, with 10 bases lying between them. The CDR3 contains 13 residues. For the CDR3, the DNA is TGTGCCAGCAGCATTATTGGTGACACTGAAGCTTTCTTT. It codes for CASSIIGDTEAFF.

As DNA, the CDR3 is TGTGCCAGCAGTCACGACAGGAACCCAATTGCCGAGCAGTACTTC. This codes for CASSHDRNPIAEQYF. This chain uses TRBV28 with TRBJ2-7; perhaps TRBD1 as D (6 bases). V shed 5 bases and J shed 6 bases, with 20 bases lying between them. Germline lookup yields CDR1 MDHEN and CDR2 SYDVKM. There are 15 residues in the CDR3.

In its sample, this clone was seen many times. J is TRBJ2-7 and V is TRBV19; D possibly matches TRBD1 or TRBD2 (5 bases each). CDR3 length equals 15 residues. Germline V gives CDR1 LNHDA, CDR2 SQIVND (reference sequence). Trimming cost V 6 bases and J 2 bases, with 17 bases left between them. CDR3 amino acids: CASRLRGREAYEQYF. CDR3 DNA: TGTGCCAGTAGACTTCGGGGCAGGGAAGCCTACGAGCAGTACTTC.

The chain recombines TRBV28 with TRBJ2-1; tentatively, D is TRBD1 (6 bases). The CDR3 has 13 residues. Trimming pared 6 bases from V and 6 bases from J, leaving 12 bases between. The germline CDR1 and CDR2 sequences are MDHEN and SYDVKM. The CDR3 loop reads CASRPRTVNEQFF. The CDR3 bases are TGTGCCAGCAGGCCTCGGACAGTCAATGAGCAGTTCTTC.

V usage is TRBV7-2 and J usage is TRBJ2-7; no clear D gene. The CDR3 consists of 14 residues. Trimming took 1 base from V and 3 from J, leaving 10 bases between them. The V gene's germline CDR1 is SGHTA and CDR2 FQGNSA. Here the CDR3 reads CASSLGWVNYEQYF. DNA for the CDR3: TGTGCCAGCAGCTTAGGGTGGGTGAACTACGAGCAGTACTTC. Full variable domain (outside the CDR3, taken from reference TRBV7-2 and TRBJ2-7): GAGVSQSPSNKVTEKGKDVELRCDPISGHTALYWYRQSLGQGLEFLIYFQGNSAPDKSGLPSDRFSAERTGGSVSTLTIQRTQQEDSAVYLCASSLGWVNYEQYFGPGTRLTVT.

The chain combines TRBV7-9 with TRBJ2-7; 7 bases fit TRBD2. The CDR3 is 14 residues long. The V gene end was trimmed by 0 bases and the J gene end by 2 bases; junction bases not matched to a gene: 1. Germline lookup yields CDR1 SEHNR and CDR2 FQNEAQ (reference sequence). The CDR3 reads CASSLAGGPYEQYF. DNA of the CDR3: TGTGCCAGCAGCTTAGCGGGAGGGCCCTACGAGCAGTACTTC.

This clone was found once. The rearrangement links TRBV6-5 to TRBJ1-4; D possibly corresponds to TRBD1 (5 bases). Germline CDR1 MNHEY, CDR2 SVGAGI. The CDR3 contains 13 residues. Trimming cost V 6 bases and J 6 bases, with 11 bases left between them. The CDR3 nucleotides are TGTGCCAGCAGGAAGGGGCCTCATGAAAAACTGTTTTTT. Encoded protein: CASRKGPHEKLFF.

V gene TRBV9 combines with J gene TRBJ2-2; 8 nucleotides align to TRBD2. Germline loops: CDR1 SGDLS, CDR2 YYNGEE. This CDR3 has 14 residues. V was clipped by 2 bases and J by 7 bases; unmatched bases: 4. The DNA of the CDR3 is TGTGCCAGCAGCGTCGGACTAGCTGGCGGGGAGCTGTTTTTT. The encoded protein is CASSVGLAGGELFF.

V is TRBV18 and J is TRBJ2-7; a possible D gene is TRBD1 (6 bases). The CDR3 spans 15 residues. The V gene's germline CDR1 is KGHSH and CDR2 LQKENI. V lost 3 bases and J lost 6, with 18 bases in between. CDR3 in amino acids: CASSPRNQGFGEQYF. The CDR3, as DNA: TGTGCCAGCTCACCCAGAAATCAGGGGTTCGGCGAGCAGTACTTC.

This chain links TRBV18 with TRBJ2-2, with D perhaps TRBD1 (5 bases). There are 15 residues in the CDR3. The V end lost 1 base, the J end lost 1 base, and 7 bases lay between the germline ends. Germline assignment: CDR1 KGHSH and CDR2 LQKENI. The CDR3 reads CASSPRQMNTGELFF. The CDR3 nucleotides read TGTGCCAGCTCACCACGACAGATGAACACCGGGGAGCTGTTTTTT.

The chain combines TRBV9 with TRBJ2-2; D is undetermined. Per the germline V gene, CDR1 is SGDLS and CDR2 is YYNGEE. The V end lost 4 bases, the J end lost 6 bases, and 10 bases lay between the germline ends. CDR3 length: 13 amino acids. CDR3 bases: TGTGCCAGCAGCCTCAGCGACCCCGGGGAGCTGTTTTTT. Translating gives CASSLSDPGELFF.

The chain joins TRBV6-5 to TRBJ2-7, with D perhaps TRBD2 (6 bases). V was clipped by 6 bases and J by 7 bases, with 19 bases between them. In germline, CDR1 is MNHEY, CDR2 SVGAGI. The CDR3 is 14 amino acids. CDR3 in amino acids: CASRPLGGKGEQYF. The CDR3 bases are TGTGCCAGCAGACCCCTTGGGGGGAAAGGGGAGCAGTACTTC.

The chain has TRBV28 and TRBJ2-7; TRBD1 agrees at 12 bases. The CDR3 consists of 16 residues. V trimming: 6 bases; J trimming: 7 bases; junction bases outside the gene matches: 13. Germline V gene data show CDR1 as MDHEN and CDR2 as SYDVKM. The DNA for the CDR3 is TGTGCCAGCAGCGTGACCGGGACAGGGGGCCGAGGGGAGCAGTACTTC. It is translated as CASSVTGTGGRGEQYF.

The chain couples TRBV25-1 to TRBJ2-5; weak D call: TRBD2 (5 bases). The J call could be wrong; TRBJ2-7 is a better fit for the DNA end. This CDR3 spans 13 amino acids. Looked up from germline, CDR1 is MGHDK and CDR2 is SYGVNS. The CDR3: CASSKLGSYEQYF. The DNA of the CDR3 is TGTGCCAGCAGCAAACTAGGGTCCTACGAGCAGTACTTC.

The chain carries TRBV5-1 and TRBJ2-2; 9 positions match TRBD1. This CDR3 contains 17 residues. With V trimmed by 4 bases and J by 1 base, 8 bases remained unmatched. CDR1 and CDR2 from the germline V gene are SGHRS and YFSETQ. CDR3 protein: CASSLEPGQGNTGELFF. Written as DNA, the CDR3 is TGCGCCAGCAGCCTGGAACCGGGACAGGGGAACACCGGGGAGCTGTTTTTT.

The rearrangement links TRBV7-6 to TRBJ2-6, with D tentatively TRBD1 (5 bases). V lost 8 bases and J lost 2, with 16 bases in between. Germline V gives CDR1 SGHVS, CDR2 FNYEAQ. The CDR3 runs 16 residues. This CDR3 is CASGRGLGAGANVLTF. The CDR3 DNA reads TGTGCCAGCGGTAGGGGTCTGGGCGCTGGGGCCAACGTCCTGACTTTC.

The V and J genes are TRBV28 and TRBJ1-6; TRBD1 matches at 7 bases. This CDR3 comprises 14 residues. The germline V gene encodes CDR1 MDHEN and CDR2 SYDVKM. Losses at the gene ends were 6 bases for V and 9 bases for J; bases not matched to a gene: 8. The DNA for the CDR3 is TGTGCCAGCAGAGTGACAGGGAGCCTTTCACCCCTCCACTTT. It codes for CASRVTGSLSPLHF.

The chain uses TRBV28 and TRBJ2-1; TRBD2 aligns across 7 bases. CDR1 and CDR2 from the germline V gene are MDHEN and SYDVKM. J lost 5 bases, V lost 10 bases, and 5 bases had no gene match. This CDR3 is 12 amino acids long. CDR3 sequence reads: CAIGEGDNEQFF. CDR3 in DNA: TGTGCCATCGGGGAGGGAGACAATGAGCAGTTCTTC. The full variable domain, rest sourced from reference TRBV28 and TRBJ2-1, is DVKVTQSSRYLVKRTGEKVFLECVQDMDHENMFWYRQDPGLGLRLIYFSYDVKMKEKGDIPEGYSVSREKKERFSLILESASTNQTSMYLCAIGEGDNEQFFGPGTRLTVL.